The 16 T cell receptor beta chains listed next were all sequenced from one sample in a study of blood T cell repertoires in COVID-19. This table comes from immunoSEQ multiplex PCR, and its TCRdb copy is limited to in-frame clones, with some not included. The top ten clones hold roughly 0.62% of a sample with over 150,000 clones, approximately 85% of them seen once. The sample comprised peripheral blood. Every receptor here comes from a man in his sixties with COVID-19, enrolled during active disease.

In this sample, this clone turned up once. The CDR3 DNA reads as TGTGCCAGCAGTTACTCACAGAACAGGGCTAATGAAAAACTGTTTTTT. It codes for CASSYSQNRANEKLFF. The rearrangement uses TRBV6-5 and TRBJ1-4, with D maybe TRBD1 (6 bases). With 0 bases removed from V and 3 bases from J, the gap between germline ends came to 11 bases. The CDR3 is 16 residues long. Germline CDR1 MNHEY, CDR2 SVGAGI.

This clone was seen a few times. The chain couples TRBV19 to TRBJ2-7; 9 bases map to TRBD1. V trimming: 3 bases; J trimming: 2 bases; junction bases outside the gene matches: 2. The CDR3 contains 14 residues. Germline values: CDR1 LNHDA, CDR2 SQIVND (reference sequence). This chain's CDR3 is CASSIGTGTYEQYF. The DNA for the CDR3 is TGTGCCAGTAGTATCGGGACAGGGACCTACGAGCAGTACTTC.

The chain recombines TRBV10-3 with TRBJ1-6; tentative D call: TRBD1 (6 bases). The CDR3 covers 14 residues. V was pared by 2 bases and J by 7 bases, with 9 bases between. Germline assignment: CDR1 ENHRY and CDR2 SYGVKD. As DNA, the CDR3 is TGTGCCATCAGTGAGGGGGGCTTAAATTCACCCCTCCACTTT. It yields the protein CAISEGGLNSPLHF.

This clone was seen only a few times. This chain uses TRBV29-1 with TRBJ2-1; 10 bases agree with TRBD1. The CDR3 contains 15 residues. Germline trimming cut 6 bases from V and 0 bases from J; bases unmatched to any gene: 5. In germline, CDR1 is SQVTM, CDR2 ANQGSEA. The CDR3 DNA reads as TGCAGCGTGACCGGGACAGGGGTCTCCTACAATGAGCAGTTCTTC. Protein product: CSVTGTGVSYNEQFF.

The rearrangement joins TRBV6-2 or TRBV6-3 to TRBJ2-6, with D perhaps matching TRBD2 (6 bases). CDR1 MNHEY and CDR2 SVGEGT come from the germline V gene. V was pared by 0 bases and J by 0 bases, with 15 bases between. This CDR3 has 19 residues. The CDR3 DNA reads TGTGCCAGCAGTTACTCTTCTCTAGCGCCAAGCTCTGGGGCCAACGTCCTGACTTTC. Its protein is CASSYSSLAPSSGANVLTF.

V gene TRBV5-1 combines with J gene TRBJ1-6, with D uncertain. Trimming left V 0 bases short and J 6 bases short, with 7 bases between. The CDR3 spans 14 residues. From germline, CDR1 is SGHRS and CDR2 YFSETQ. CDR3 in DNA: TGCGCCAGCAGCTTGGGGCAGTCTAATTCACCCCTCCACTTT. Protein product: CASSLGQSNSPLHF. Complete variable domain (other parts from reference TRBV5-1 and TRBJ1-6): KAGVTQTPRYLIKTRGQQVTLSCSPISGHRSVSWYQQTPGQGLQFLFEYFSETQRNKGNFPGRFSGRQFSNSRSEMNVSTLELGDSALYLCASSLGQSNSPLHFGNGTRLTVT.

This chain uses TRBV9 with TRBJ2-3; possibly TRBD1 for D (5 bases). Trimming took off 0 bases at V and 2 bases at J, with 7 bases between the two ends. Germline CDR1 and CDR2: SGDLS and YYNGEE. The CDR3 contains 14 residues. The CDR3 region is CASSVGQPTDTQYF. CDR3 nucleotides: TGTGCCAGCAGCGTAGGACAGCCCACAGATACGCAGTATTTT. Combining the CDR3 with reference TRBV9 and TRBJ2-3 gives the whole variable domain DSGVTQTPKHLITATGQRVTLRCSPRSGDLSVYWYQQSLDQGLQFLIQYYNGEERAKGNILERFSAQQFPDLHSELNLSSLELGDSALYFCASSVGQPTDTQYFGPGTRLTVL.

V and J are TRBV29-1 and TRBJ2-5, with D uncertain. The V end lost 7 bases, the J end lost 2 bases, and 17 bases lay between the germline ends. The CDR3 covers 14 residues. From germline, CDR1 is SQVTM and CDR2 ANQGSEA. CDR3: CSGSSVVAQETQYF. CDR3 bases: TGCAGCGGATCCAGCGTGGTAGCACAAGAGACCCAGTACTTC.

About this clone: This same CDR3 is encoded by further DNA sequences in the sample. The chain uses TRBV14 and TRBJ2-3; D unresolved. The CDR3 totals 11 residues. V was shortened by 2 bases and J by 6 bases, with 3 bases between the two germline ends. Germline CDR1 is SGHDN and CDR2 is FVKESK. The CDR3 reads CASSQQDTQYF. The CDR3 DNA reads as TGTGCCAGCAGCCAACAGGATACGCAGTATTTT. Complete variable domain (other parts from reference TRBV14 and TRBJ2-3): EAGVTQFPSHSVIEKGQTVTLRCDPISGHDNLYWYRRVMGKEIKFLLHFVKESKQDESGMPNNRFLAERTGGTYSTLKVQPAELEDSGVYFCASSQQDTQYFGPGTRLTVL.

The chain uses TRBV29-1 and TRBJ1-2; D unresolved. There are 14 residues in the CDR3. The V gene lost 3 bases and the J gene lost 0 bases, with 11 bases spanning the gap. CDR1 is SQVTM, CDR2 ANQGSEA, per germline. CDR3 residues: CSVDKAGTNYGYTF. As DNA, the CDR3 is TGCAGCGTTGATAAAGCAGGAACTAACTATGGCTACACCTTC.

The gene calls are TRBV6-5 and TRBJ2-7; D gene uncertain. Germline loops: CDR1 MNHEY, CDR2 SVGAGI. Trimming took off 2 bases at V and 1 base at J, with 6 bases between the two ends. The CDR3 loop spans 13 amino acids. CDR3 in DNA: TGTGCCAGCAGTTACGGAGCTTCCTACGAGCAGTACTTC. Translation gives CASSYGASYEQYF.

The rearrangement uses TRBV24-1 and TRBJ2-1; the match to TRBD1 covers 11 bases. Germline trimming cut 4 bases from V and 6 bases from J; bases unmatched to any gene: 7. CDR3 length: 16 amino acids. Germline V CDR1 and CDR2: KGHDR, SFDVKD. This chain's CDR3 is CATSDRTGGAFNEQFF. The DNA of the CDR3 is TGTGCCACCAGTGACCGGACAGGGGGCGCTTTCAATGAGCAGTTCTTC.

This clone was recorded a few times. V is TRBV19 and J is TRBJ2-3; the match to TRBD2 covers 7 bases. Germline values: CDR1 LNHDA, CDR2 SQIVND (reference sequence). The CDR3 consists of 13 residues. Trimming took 3 bases from V and 5 from J; bases not matched to a gene: 2. The DNA of the CDR3 is TGTGCCAGTAGTATTGTAGCGGGAGATACGCAGTATTTT. Its protein product is CASSIVAGDTQYF.

V usage is TRBV11-3 and J usage is TRBJ1-6; tentatively, D is TRBD1 (6 bases). V was pared by 5 bases and J by 4 bases, with 21 bases between. Germline V CDR1 and CDR2: SGHNT, YENEEA. This CDR3 comprises 18 residues. The CDR3 DNA follows: TGTGCCAGCAGCCCACCATCAGGGGACGATTTATATAATTCACCCCTCCACTTT. This sequence encodes CASSPPSGDDLYNSPLHF.

The V and J genes are TRBV4-3 and TRBJ2-1, with 16 bases aligning to TRBD2. The ends lost 5 bases at V and 7 bases at J; junction bases unmatched: 8. This CDR3 spans 17 amino acids. Germline V lookup: CDR1 LGHNA, CDR2 YSLEER. This CDR3 is CASSGQGLAGGRNEQFF. CDR3 nucleotide sequence: TGCGCCAGCAGCGGACAGGGACTAGCGGGAGGGCGGAATGAGCAGTTCTTC.

The chain has TRBV9 and TRBJ1-5; the D is unclear. Trimming took 5 bases from V and 0 from J, leaving 6 bases between them. Germline values: CDR1 SGDLS, CDR2 YYNGEE. This CDR3 is built from 13 residues. DNA of the CDR3: TGTGCCAGCAGTGAGAATAGCAATCAGCCCCAGCATTTT. Its translation: CASSENSNQPQHF.